The T cell receptor (beta chain) under discussion was sequenced for a study of blood T cell repertoires in COVID-19. Study in general: The origin of the acute and convalescent COVID-19 samples was the United States, Italy and Spain.

Source study methods: Amplification with reference gene primers provided the estimates of nucleated cell counts. Here immunoSEQ multiplex PCR was the method, and the copy in TCRdb shows in-frame clones only, minus some. The DNA was the basis for D and trimming; V, J and clone size are from that table. Of 210,000 or so clones in the sample, about 91% were seen once. This CDR3 is 15 amino acids long. The V gene end was trimmed by 4 bases and the J gene end by 6 bases; junction bases not matched to a gene: 7. The V gene's germline CDR1 is MRHNA and CDR2 SNTAGT. The chain combines TRBV6-4 with TRBJ1-5; TRBD1 agrees at 9 bases. The material sequenced was peripheral blood. The sequence was obtained from a man aged 18 to 29 with active or convalescent COVID-19. As DNA, the CDR3 is TGTGCCAGCAGTGCGAGACAGGGGGTCGGTCAGCCCCAGCATTTT. Translated: CASSARQGVGQPQHF.